The 20 T cell receptor beta chains presented below share a single source sample, sequenced in a study of blood T cell repertoires in COVID-19. The table came from immunoSEQ multiplex PCR; TCRdb's copy has only in-frame clones and leaves some out. Of over 150,000 clones in the sample, over 75% were seen once. The sample consisted of PBMCs or T cells enriched from blood (not recorded which). The receptor source for this set is a young woman who had recovered from COVID-19.

V and J are TRBV6-2 or TRBV6-3 and TRBJ2-5; the match to TRBD1 covers 7 bases. CDR3 length equals 17 residues. Germline assignment: CDR1 MNHEY and CDR2 SVGEGT. With V trimmed by 6 bases and J by 1 base, 14 bases remained unmatched. The CDR3 nucleotides are TGTGCCAGCAGACCTACGAATACCCGGGACAGCCAAGAGACCCAGTACTTC. Its protein product is CASRPTNTRDSQETQYF.

This clone was seen a single time. The chain employs TRBV29-1 and TRBJ2-3; D remains unclear. V lost 3 bases, J lost 3 bases, and 16 bases lay in between. Per germline, CDR1 SQVTM and CDR2 ANQGSEA. This CDR3 spans 15 amino acids. The CDR3 sequence: CSVELGVTSTDTQYF. CDR3 nucleotide sequence: TGCAGCGTTGAGCTCGGAGTCACCTCTACAGATACGCAGTATTTT.

Points on this clone: The germline gene is not matched at one end of the junction; a read error may be the cause. The chain employs TRBV28 and TRBJ2-1, with TRBD2 matching 9 bases. The germline V gene has CDR1 MDHEN and CDR2 SYDVKM. The CDR3 spans 15 residues. The CDR3 nucleotides are TGTGCCAGCAGCTTATCCGGGACTAGCAACAATGAGCAGTTCTTC. Translation: CASSLSGTSNNEQFF.

The chain couples TRBV5-1 to TRBJ1-5, with a tentative D call TRBD1 (5 bases). Germline lookup yields CDR1 SGHRS and CDR2 YFSETQ. The CDR3 sequence is 14 residues long. Trimming cost V 2 bases and J 3 bases, with 9 bases left between them. The CDR3 loop is CASSLDRNNQPQHF. The CDR3 coding sequence is TGCGCCAGCAGCTTAGACAGAAACAATCAGCCCCAGCATTTT.

CDR3 sequence reads: CASSPGTTYEQYF. The CDR3, as DNA: TGCGCCAGCAGCCCCGGGACAACATACGAGCAGTACTTC. This chain uses TRBV5-1 with TRBJ2-7; D is perhaps TRBD1 (6 bases). With 4 bases removed from V and 4 bases from J, the gap between germline ends came to 12 bases. This CDR3 has 13 amino acids. Germline V gene sequence: CDR1 SGHRS, CDR2 YFSETQ.

The CDR3 sequence: CASSKTTGGGYTF. In DNA form, the CDR3 reads TGTGCCAGCAGTAAAACTACAGGGGGTGGCTACACCTTC. This rearrangement joins TRBV12-3 or TRBV12-4 to TRBJ1-2, with 8 bases that match TRBD1. The CDR3 covers 13 residues. The junction had 6 bases not matched to a gene; V was cut back by 5 bases and J by 7 bases.

V gene TRBV2 combines with J gene TRBJ1-1, with 8 bases aligning to TRBD1. CDR3 length equals 14 residues. The V gene's germline CDR1 is SNHLY and CDR2 FYNNEI. Trimming took 6 bases from V and 1 from J; bases not matched to a gene: 4. The CDR3 nucleotides are TGTGCCAGCAGGAGGGGACAGGAGAACACTGAAGCTTTCTTT. Protein product: CASRRGQENTEAFF. The whole variable domain, filled in from reference TRBV2 and TRBJ1-1, reads EPEVTQTPSHQVTQMGQEVILRCVPISNHLYFYWYRQILGQKVEFLVSFYNNEISEKSEIFDDQFSVERPDGSNFTLKIRSTKLEDSAMYFCASRRGQENTEAFFGQGTRLTVV.

V usage is TRBV4-2 and J usage is TRBJ1-4, with D tentatively TRBD1 (5 bases). V shed 1 base and J shed 1 base, with 7 bases lying between them. The CDR3 runs to 15 residues. Germline CDR1 reads LGHNA; CDR2 reads YNFKEQ. In nucleotides, the CDR3 is TGTGCCAGCAGCCAAGTGCAGGGAACTAATGAAAAACTGTTTTTT. Amino acid sequence: CASSQVQGTNEKLFF.

V gene TRBV15 combines with J gene TRBJ2-5; TRBD2 matches 13 bases. The junction had 2 bases not matched to a gene; V was cut back by 1 base and J by 9 bases. Looked up from germline, CDR1 is LNHNV and CDR2 is YYDKDF (reference sequence). This CDR3 region has 14 residues. For the CDR3, the DNA is TGTGCCACCAGCAGAGGACTAGCGGGGGGCTCCCAGTACTTC. Translating gives CATSRGLAGGSQYF.

The chain recombines TRBV30 with TRBJ2-7; D gene unclear. The CDR3 runs 12 residues. Germline lookup yields CDR1 GTSNPN and CDR2 SVGIG (reference sequence). The V gene lost 3 bases and the J gene lost 3 bases, with 9 bases spanning the gap. The CDR3 DNA reads as TGTGCCTGGAGGAGACACAACTACGAGCAGTACTTC. Translation gives CAWRRHNYEQYF.

This chain connects TRBV2 to TRBJ1-3; D gene ambiguous. V lost 2 bases, J lost 6 bases, and 14 bases lay in between. The CDR3 consists of 15 residues. CDR1 and CDR2 (germline): SNHLY, FYNNEI. Here the CDR3 reads CASSELSGSENTIYF. The CDR3, as DNA: TGTGCCAGCAGTGAACTATCCGGGTCGGAAAACACCATATATTTT.

The chain employs TRBV18 and TRBJ1-3, with no clear D. V dropped 1 base and J dropped 6 bases, with 7 bases sitting between them. This CDR3 is 13 amino acids long. The germline V gene has CDR1 KGHSH and CDR2 LQKENI. The CDR3 protein is CASSPLPINTIYF. In DNA form, the CDR3 reads TGTGCCAGCTCACCACTACCTATAAACACCATATATTTT.

This clone was seen a single time. The chain links TRBV19 to TRBJ2-7; D gene uncertain. V lost 7 bases and J 0 bases, leaving 7 bases between the germline ends. CDR3 size: 12 residues. Germline V gene sequence: CDR1 LNHDA, CDR2 SQIVND (reference sequence). This CDR3 is CASMSVSYEQYF. CDR3 sequence (DNA): TGTGCCAGTATGAGCGTCTCCTACGAGCAGTACTTC.

A single count supports this clone. The rearrangement links TRBV7-8 to TRBJ1-1; 7 bases fit TRBD1. V lost 0 bases and J lost 4; bases outside the gene matches: 5. The CDR3 covers 15 residues. Germline V lookup: CDR1 SGHVS, CDR2 FQNEAQ. This chain's CDR3 is CASSLAAAGGTEAFF. The CDR3, as DNA: TGTGCCAGCAGCTTAGCAGCGGCAGGGGGCACTGAAGCTTTCTTT. The full variable domain, completed using reference TRBV7-8 and TRBJ1-1, is GAGVSQSPRYKVAKRGQDVALRCDPISGHVSLFWYQQALGQGPEFLTYFQNEAQLDKSGLPSDRFFAERPEGSVSTLKIQRTQQEDSAVYLCASSLAAAGGTEAFFGQGTRLTVV.

V usage is TRBV6-2 or TRBV6-3 and J usage is TRBJ2-7, with D possibly being TRBD2 (6 bases). CDR3 length equals 12 residues. V was clipped by 1 base and J by 8 bases, with 9 bases between them. The germline V gene encodes CDR1 MNHEY and CDR2 SVGEGT. CDR3 DNA sequence: TGTGCCAGCAGTTACTTCCGGGAGCAGCAGTACTTC. It encodes CASSYFREQQYF.

The chain has TRBV15 and TRBJ2-2, with D hard to call. Germline CDR1 and CDR2: LNHNV and YYDKDF (reference sequence). CDR3 length: 13 amino acids. V was shortened by 3 bases and J by 5 bases, with 7 bases between the two germline ends. CDR3 in amino acids: CATSSRRTGELFF. Written as DNA, the CDR3 is TGTGCCACCAGCAGTAGGAGAACCGGGGAGCTGTTTTTT.

J is TRBJ2-1 and V is TRBV18; 10 bases align to TRBD2. The CDR3 covers 16 residues. The germline gives CDR1 KGHSH, CDR2 LQKENI. Trimming took 4 bases from V and 2 from J; bases not matched to a gene: 5. This CDR3 is CASSRNSGRPYNEQFF. Here the CDR3 DNA reads TGTGCCAGCTCACGAAATAGCGGGAGGCCCTACAATGAGCAGTTCTTC. Filled out from reference TRBV18 and TRBJ2-1, the complete variable domain reads NAGVMQNPRHLVRRRGQEARLRCSPMKGHSHVYWYRQLPEEGLKFMVYLQKENIIDESGMPKERFSAEFPKEGPSILRIQQVVRGDSAAYFCASSRNSGRPYNEQFFGPGTRLTVL.

The chain employs TRBV15 and TRBJ2-3, with 7 bases fitting TRBD2. Germline CDR1 and CDR2: LNHNV and YYDKDF (reference sequence). This CDR3 has 14 residues. Trimming at V came to 8 bases and at J to 2 bases, leaving 7 bases not matched to a gene. The CDR3 nucleotides are TGTGCCACCCAACCGGGACTACTCACAGATACGCAGTATTTT. This gives the protein CATQPGLLTDTQYF.

The chain combines TRBV4-1 with TRBJ2-7; 8 bases agree with TRBD1. CDR3 length: 16 amino acids. Germline CDR1 reads MGHRA; CDR2 reads YSYEKL. V was clipped by 3 bases and J by 2 bases; unmatched bases: 9. CDR3 bases: TGCGCCAGCAGCCAGATGGGACAGGTAGGGCCCTACGAGCAGTACTTC. Translating gives CASSQMGQVGPYEQYF.

For the CDR3, the DNA is TGCAGCGCCGTGGGGATGGCGGGAGAGGGTTCAGATACGCAGTATTTT. Residues: CSAVGMAGEGSDTQYF. V gene TRBV29-1 combines with J gene TRBJ2-3; 7 nucleotides match TRBD2. V shed 7 bases, J shed 4 bases, and the junction held 17 bases outside the gene matches. This CDR3 spans 16 amino acids. Germline V CDR1 and CDR2: SQVTM, ANQGSEA.